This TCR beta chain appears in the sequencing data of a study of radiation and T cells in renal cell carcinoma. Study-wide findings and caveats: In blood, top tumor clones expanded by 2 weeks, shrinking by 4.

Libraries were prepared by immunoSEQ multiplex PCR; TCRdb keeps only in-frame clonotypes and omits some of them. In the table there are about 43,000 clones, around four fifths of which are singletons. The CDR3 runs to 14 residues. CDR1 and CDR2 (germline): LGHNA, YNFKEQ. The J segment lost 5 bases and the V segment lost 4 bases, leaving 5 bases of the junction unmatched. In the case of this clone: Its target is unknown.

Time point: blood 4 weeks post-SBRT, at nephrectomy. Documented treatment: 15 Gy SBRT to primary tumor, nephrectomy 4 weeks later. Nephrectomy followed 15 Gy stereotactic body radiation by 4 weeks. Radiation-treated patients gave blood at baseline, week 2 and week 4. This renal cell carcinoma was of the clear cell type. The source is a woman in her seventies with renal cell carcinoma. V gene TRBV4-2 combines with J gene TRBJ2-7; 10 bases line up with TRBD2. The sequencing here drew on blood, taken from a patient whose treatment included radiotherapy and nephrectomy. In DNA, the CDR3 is TGTGCCAGCAGCCCGGGACTAGCGATCCACGAGCAGTACTTC. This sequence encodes CASSPGLAIHEQYF.